This entry lists 2 T cell receptor beta chains sequenced from one sample in a study of PD-L1 blockade in urothelial cancer. The data were produced by immunoSEQ multiplex PCR, yet TCRdb's version contains in-frame clones alone and is incomplete. The sample holds under 40,000 clones; around 87% are singletons and the top ten take around 3.6%. Sequencing used PBMCs, obtained around atezolizumab (anti-PD-L1) treatment. The receptors were sampled from a man aged 50 or older with urothelial cancer.

The gene calls are TRBV9 and TRBJ1-1; D is unclear. The CDR3 is 14 amino acids. Germline V gene sequence: CDR1 SGDLS, CDR2 YYNGEE. The V end lost 2 bases, the J end lost 8 bases, and 16 bases lay between the germline ends. In DNA, the CDR3 is TGTGCCAGCAGCGTCGGGGTGGCCAGTCAGGAAGCTTTCTTT. Translation gives CASSVGVASQEAFF.

The V call is TRBV7-9, the J call TRBJ2-3; tentative D call: TRBD2 (6 bases). The length of the CDR3 is 15 residues. Germline V gives CDR1 SEHNR, CDR2 FQNEAQ (reference sequence). Trimming shortened V by 3 bases and J by 0 bases, and 10 bases separated the two germline ends. The CDR3 DNA is TGTGCCAGCAGCTTTCGGCGGGAAAGCACAGATACGCAGTATTTT. As protein: CASSFRRESTDTQYF.